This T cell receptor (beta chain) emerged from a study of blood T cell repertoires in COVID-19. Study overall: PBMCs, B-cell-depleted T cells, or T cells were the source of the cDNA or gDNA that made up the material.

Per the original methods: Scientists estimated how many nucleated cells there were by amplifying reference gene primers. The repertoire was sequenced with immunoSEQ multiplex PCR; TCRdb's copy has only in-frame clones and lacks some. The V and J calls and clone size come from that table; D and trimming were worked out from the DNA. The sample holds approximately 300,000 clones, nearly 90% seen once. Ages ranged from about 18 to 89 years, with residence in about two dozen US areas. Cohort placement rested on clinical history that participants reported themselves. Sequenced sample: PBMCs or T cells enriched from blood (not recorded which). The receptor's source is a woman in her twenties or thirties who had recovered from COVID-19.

CDR3 in amino acids: CASSLGVDRGSGNTIYF. For the CDR3, the DNA is TGTGCCAGCAGCTTAGGTGTAGACAGGGGATCGGGAAACACCATATATTTT. The V gene is TRBV13, the J gene TRBJ1-3, with 8 bases lining up with TRBD1. The germline gives CDR1 PRHDT, CDR2 FYEKMQ (reference sequence). The CDR3 totals 17 residues. J was trimmed by 4 bases and V by 0 bases; bases with no gene match: 8.